Below are 24 T cell receptor beta chains sequenced from a single sample in a study of shared clonotypes between healthy human individuals. Measured with immunoSEQ multiplex PCR; TCRdb has only the in-frame clones, and not every one. This repertoire shows over a million clones, approximately 80% found once; its top ten account for 0.6% to 0.75%. Input material: memory CD4+ T cells from PBMCs. Subset here: CD45RA-negative fraction. Receptors originate from a man between 18 and 29 years old in good health. Some clones in this sample may be carry-over from other donors' samples.

As concerns this clone: Since the CDR3 does not end with the conserved phenylalanine or tryptophan, this likely comes from a read error. J is TRBJ2-3 and V is TRBV10-3, with a weak D call TRBD1 (5 bases). Germline-derived CDR1 and CDR2 are ENHRY and SYGVKD. V was pared by 4 bases and J by 1 base, with 9 bases between. The CDR3 length is 14 residues. CDR3 nucleotide sequence: TGTGCCATCAGTGGTATAGGGGGCACAGATACGCAGTATTCT. As protein: CAISGIGGTDTQYS.

This CDR3 is CASSVAPYPYEQYF. The DNA for the CDR3 is TGTGCCAGCAGCGTAGCCCCTTATCCCTACGAGCAGTACTTC. The chain carries TRBV9 and TRBJ2-7; D not certain. The CDR3 has 14 residues. Germline CDR1 reads SGDLS; CDR2 reads YYNGEE. V was trimmed by 0 bases and J by 2 bases, leaving 9 bases between them. Full variable domain (rest looked up from reference TRBV9 and TRBJ2-7): DSGVTQTPKHLITATGQRVTLRCSPRSGDLSVYWYQQSLDQGLQFLIQYYNGEERAKGNILERFSAQQFPDLHSELNLSSLELGDSALYFCASSVAPYPYEQYFGPGTRLTVT.

This clone occurred many times. This chain links TRBV6-1 with TRBJ2-2, with 7 bases lining up with TRBD2. The CDR3 is 14 residues long. Looked up from germline, CDR1 is MNHNS and CDR2 is SASEGT. J gave up 4 bases and V 7 bases, and 6 bases lay outside the gene matches. CDR3 loop: CASMKGGVTGELFF. CDR3 sequence (DNA): TGTGCCAGCATGAAGGGAGGGGTCACCGGGGAGCTGTTTTTT.

The V gene is TRBV28, the J gene TRBJ2-2; a weak D match, TRBD1 (6 bases). This CDR3 has 14 residues. Germline V lookup: CDR1 MDHEN, CDR2 SYDVKM. Trimming took off 2 bases at V and 3 bases at J, with 7 bases between the two ends. CDR3 amino acids: CASSLRTDTGELFF. CDR3 bases: TGTGCCAGCAGTTTACGGACAGACACCGGGGAGCTGTTTTTT.

The V gene is TRBV5-1, the J gene TRBJ1-2; possibly TRBD1 for D (6 bases). The CDR3 is 15 amino acids. In germline, CDR1 is SGHRS, CDR2 YFSETQ. Trimming took 0 bases from V and 3 from J, leaving 12 bases between them. CDR3 protein: CASSLGRGAHYGYTF. Here the CDR3 DNA reads TGCGCCAGCAGCTTGGGTCGGGGGGCTCACTATGGCTACACCTTC.

V and J are TRBV5-4 and TRBJ2-2, with 7 bases that match TRBD2. V was clipped by 4 bases and J by 2 bases; unmatched bases: 5. Germline assignment: CDR1 SGHNT and CDR2 YYREEE (reference sequence). The CDR3 spans 15 residues. DNA of the CDR3: TGTGCCAGCAGCCGGGGACTACCCAACACCGGGGAGCTGTTTTTT. Translation gives CASSRGLPNTGELFF.

Only one count was recorded for this clone. J is TRBJ1-2 and V is TRBV5-4, with 9 bases matching TRBD1. V shed 0 bases, J shed 3 bases, and the junction held 6 bases outside the gene matches. Germline values: CDR1 SGHNT, CDR2 YYREEE (reference sequence). The CDR3 is 16 amino acids. The CDR3 loop reads CASSLGGQGVDYGYTF. CDR3 DNA: TGTGCCAGCAGCTTGGGGGGACAGGGAGTGGACTATGGCTACACCTTC. The full variable domain, in which reference TRBV5-4 and TRBJ1-2 provide the parts outside the CDR3, is ETGVTQSPTHLIKTRGQQVTLRCSSQSGHNTVSWYQQALGQGPQFIFQYYREEENGRGNFPPRFSGLQFPNYSSELNVNALELDDSALYLCASSLGGQGVDYGYTFGSGTRLTVV.

The chain employs TRBV5-6 and TRBJ2-6, with D unclear. Germline lookup yields CDR1 SGHDT and CDR2 YYEEEE. Deletions cut 0 bases from V and 2 bases from J, with 6 bases between. This CDR3 region has 15 residues. The CDR3 nucleotides are TGTGCCAGCAGCTTGGGTCAGGCTGGGGCCAACGTCCTGACTTTC. Translation: CASSLGQAGANVLTF.

Of note for this clone: The same CDR3 can be traced to other DNA sequences in this sample. The chain combines TRBV27 with TRBJ2-1; TRBD2 aligns across 11 bases. V gave up 3 bases and J gave up 4 bases; unmatched junction bases: 5. The CDR3 length is 16 residues. Per germline, CDR1 MNHEY and CDR2 SMNVEV (reference sequence). The CDR3 nucleotides are TGTGCCAGCAGTTTTAGGGGGACTAGCGGATACAATGAGCAGTTCTTC. Amino acids: CASSFRGTSGYNEQFF.

This clone was observed once. The gene calls are TRBV5-4 and TRBJ2-3; TRBD2 matches 8 bases. CDR3 size: 15 residues. The V and J ends lost 3 bases and 2 bases, in that order; junction bases with no gene match: 5. Per the germline V gene, CDR1 is SGHNT and CDR2 is YYREEE (reference sequence). Here the CDR3 reads CASSSQAGATDTQYF. The CDR3 coding sequence is TGTGCCAGCAGCTCCCAAGCGGGAGCCACAGATACGCAGTATTTT.

V is TRBV4-3 and J is TRBJ1-2; D possibly corresponds to TRBD1 (5 bases). The CDR3 runs 13 residues. Germline V gives CDR1 LGHNA, CDR2 YSLEER. V was trimmed by 0 bases and J by 6 bases, leaving 8 bases between them. The CDR3: CASSQDVGDGYTF. CDR3 coding DNA: TGCGCCAGCAGCCAAGATGTAGGGGATGGCTACACCTTC.

This chain links TRBV28 with TRBJ2-1; D gene ambiguous. This CDR3 has 11 amino acids. The germline CDR1 and CDR2 sequences are MDHEN and SYDVKM. V dropped 7 bases and J dropped 5 bases, with 6 bases sitting between them. The CDR3 nucleotides read TGTGCCAGCATCGGAAACAATGAGCAGTTCTTC. This translates into CASIGNNEQFF.

Only one count was recorded for this clone. V gene TRBV5-1 combines with J gene TRBJ2-2; 11 positions agree with TRBD1. CDR1 is SGHRS and CDR2 is YFSETQ in the germline V gene. The CDR3 totals 17 residues. The ends lost 3 bases at V and 2 bases at J; junction bases unmatched: 6. CDR3 sequence: CASSYGQGAFNTGELFF. CDR3 DNA sequence: TGCGCCAGCAGCTACGGACAGGGGGCATTTAACACCGGGGAGCTGTTTTTT.

This clone was counted between two and nine times. This sequence joins TRBV6-1 and TRBJ1-1, with 10 bases fitting TRBD1. Looked up from germline, CDR1 is MNHNS and CDR2 is SASEGT. CDR3 size: 14 residues. The V segment lost 5 bases and the J segment 5 bases; nucleotides outside the gene matches: 5. The CDR3 coding sequence is TGTGCCAGCAGTAAACAGGGACAGGGGACTGAAGCTTTCTTT. As protein: CASSKQGQGTEAFF.

J is TRBJ1-1 and V is TRBV25-1; 8 bases map to TRBD1. The V segment lost 4 bases and the J segment 2 bases; nucleotides outside the gene matches: 12. Germline CDR1 and CDR2: MGHDK and SYGVNS. The CDR3 covers 17 residues. The CDR3 spells CASSAGQGKVPNTEAFF. The CDR3 bases are TGTGCCAGCAGTGCAGGACAGGGTAAGGTCCCTAACACTGAAGCTTTCTTT.

V is TRBV5-1 and J is TRBJ1-3, with D tentatively TRBD1 (5 bases). Between the trimmed V and J ends, which lost 4 bases and 0 bases, there was a span of 14 bases. The germline V gene has CDR1 SGHRS and CDR2 YFSETQ. This CDR3 comprises 16 residues. Here the CDR3 DNA reads TGCGCCAGCAGCCCCCGGGGACCGAGCTCTGGAAACACCATATATTTT. This gives the protein CASSPRGPSSGNTIYF. The complete variable domain, with remaining parts taken from reference TRBV5-1 and TRBJ1-3, reads KAGVTQTPRYLIKTRGQQVTLSCSPISGHRSVSWYQQTPGQGLQFLFEYFSETQRNKGNFPGRFSGRQFSNSRSEMNVSTLELGDSALYLCASSPRGPSSGNTIYFGEGSWLTVV.

The V and J genes are TRBV6-5 and TRBJ1-5; no clear D. Germline CDR1 is MNHEY and CDR2 is SVGAGI. This CDR3 region has 14 residues. With 7 bases removed from V and 1 base from J, the gap between germline ends came to 11 bases. CDR3 DNA sequence: TGTGCCAGCAAGGGCATCGGGAGCAATCAGCCCCAGCATTTT. Protein product: CASKGIGSNQPQHF.

The count of this clone is one. This chain connects TRBV7-2 to TRBJ2-5, with a possible D match to TRBD2 (5 bases). This CDR3 comprises 17 residues. Looked up from germline, CDR1 is SGHTA and CDR2 is FQGNSA. V dropped 4 bases and J dropped 0 bases, with 18 bases sitting between them. The CDR3 sequence is CASSSGRLAMYQETQYF. The CDR3 DNA sequence: TGTGCCAGCAGCTCGGGAAGGTTAGCTATGTACCAAGAGACCCAGTACTTC.

J is TRBJ2-2 and V is TRBV9; TRBD2 is a possible D gene (5 bases). With 2 bases removed from V and 4 bases from J, the gap between germline ends came to 6 bases. Germline lookup yields CDR1 SGDLS and CDR2 YYNGEE. CDR3 size: 13 residues. CDR3 sequence: CASSVRGTGELFF. As DNA, the CDR3 is TGTGCCAGCAGCGTCCGGGGCACCGGGGAGCTGTTTTTT.

This clone was observed at least ten times. Other DNA variants within this sample encode the same CDR3. The rearrangement links TRBV7-2 to TRBJ1-2; no firm D call. The V end lost 5 bases, the J end lost 4 bases, and 8 bases lay between the germline ends. The V gene's germline CDR1 is SGHTA and CDR2 FQGNSA. This CDR3 spans 12 amino acids. The DNA for the CDR3 is TGTGCCAGCAGCCTACGGACCTATGGCTACACCTTC. This translates into CASSLRTYGYTF.

The chain is built from TRBV7-3 and TRBJ2-3; D might be TRBD1 (6 bases). The CDR3 consists of 14 residues. V lost 3 bases and J lost 0, with 7 bases in between. The germline CDR1 and CDR2 sequences are SGHTA and FQGTGA. The CDR3 nucleotides read TGTGCCAGCAGCTTGCAGGGGAGCACAGATACGCAGTATTTT. Its protein is CASSLQGSTDTQYF.

This chain uses TRBV5-1 with TRBJ2-2; D is unresolved. The ends were cut back, 0 bases at V and 4 bases at J, with 13 bases in the middle. The CDR3 has 16 residues. Germline V gene data show CDR1 as SGHRS and CDR2 as YFSETQ. The CDR3 loop is CASSLALGLSTGELFF. CDR3 DNA sequence: TGCGCCAGCAGCTTGGCCCTCGGGTTAAGCACCGGGGAGCTGTTTTTT.

The V gene is TRBV19, the J gene TRBJ1-5; weak D call: TRBD1 (5 bases). The CDR3 contains 19 residues. In germline, CDR1 is LNHDA, CDR2 SQIVND (reference sequence). With 9 bases removed from V and 0 bases from J, the gap between germline ends came to 27 bases. The CDR3 protein is CASPDNNEAGGYSNQPQHF. The CDR3 nucleotides read TGTGCCAGCCCGGATAATAACGAGGCGGGGGGGTATAGCAATCAGCCCCAGCATTTT.

This clone was counted a few times. The chain uses TRBV6-1 and TRBJ2-7, with 8 bases matching TRBD2. Looked up from germline, CDR1 is MNHNS and CDR2 is SASEGT. V shed 8 bases, J shed 2 bases, and the junction held 11 bases outside the gene matches. The CDR3 totals 15 residues. In DNA, the CDR3 is TGTGCCAGCGGTTTCGCGGGGCGGGAGGCCTACGAGCAGTACTTC. It is translated as CASGFAGREAYEQYF.